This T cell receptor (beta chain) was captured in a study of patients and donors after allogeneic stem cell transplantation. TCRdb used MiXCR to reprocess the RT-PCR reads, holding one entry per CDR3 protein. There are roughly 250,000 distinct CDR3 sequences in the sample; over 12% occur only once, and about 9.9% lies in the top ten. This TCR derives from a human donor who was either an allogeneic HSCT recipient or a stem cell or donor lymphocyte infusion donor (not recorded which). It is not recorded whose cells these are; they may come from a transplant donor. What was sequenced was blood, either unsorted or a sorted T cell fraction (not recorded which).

The CDR3 sequence is CASRRGRNDQPQHF. The CDR3 region has the DNA TGTGCCAGCCGGAGGGGCCGTAACGATCAGCCCCAGCATTTT. The V and J genes are TRBV6-1 and TRBJ1-5; D perhaps matches TRBD1 (5 bases). From germline, CDR1 is MNHNS and CDR2 SASEGT. The CDR3 contains 14 residues. Trimming pared 8 bases from V and 5 bases from J, leaving 16 bases between.